This T cell receptor beta chain was recorded in a study of blood T cell repertoires in COVID-19. Study-level information: COVID-19 samples collected from the United States, Italy and Spain covered acute and convalescent phases. From T cells, B-cell-depleted T cells, or PBMCs came the material, which was cDNA or gDNA.

In the study's own analysis: The assay estimated nucleated cells by amplifying reference gene primers. Here immunoSEQ multiplex PCR was the method, and the copy in TCRdb shows in-frame clones only, minus some. Clone size and V and J calls were adopted from that table, with D and trimming inferred from the DNA. Of more than 70,000 clones in the sample, 86% are singletons; the top ten hold roughly 5%. Sequencing used peripheral blood. The clonotype comes from a man between 50 and 59 years old with active or convalescent COVID-19.

The CDR3 reads CATLEGEGETQYF. DNA of the CDR3: TGTGCCACCCTGGAAGGTGAGGGAGAGACCCAGTACTTC. The J gene is TRBJ2-5, the V gene TRBV10-3, with a possible D match to TRBD2 (5 bases). V was pared by 10 bases and J by 4 bases, with 16 bases between. CDR3 length: 13 residues. Germline-derived CDR1 and CDR2 are ENHRY and SYGVKD.